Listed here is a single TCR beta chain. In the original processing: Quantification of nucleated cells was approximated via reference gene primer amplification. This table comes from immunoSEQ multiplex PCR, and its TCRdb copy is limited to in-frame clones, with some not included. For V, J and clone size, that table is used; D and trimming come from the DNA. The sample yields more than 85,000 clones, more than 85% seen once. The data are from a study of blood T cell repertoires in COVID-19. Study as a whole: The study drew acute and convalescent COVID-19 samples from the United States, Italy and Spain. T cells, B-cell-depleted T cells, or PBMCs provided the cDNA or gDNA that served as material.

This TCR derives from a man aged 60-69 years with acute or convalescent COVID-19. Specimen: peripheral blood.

CDR3 residues: CAWLRDTDTQYF. DNA for the CDR3: TGTGCCTGGCTGCGGGACACAGATACGCAGTATTTT. This chain links TRBV30 with TRBJ2-3, with a weak D call TRBD2 (6 bases). The CDR3 runs to 12 residues. Germline lookup yields CDR1 GTSNPN and CDR2 SVGIG (reference sequence). V was cut by 5 bases and J by 2 bases, with 8 bases left in between.